This T cell receptor beta chain emerged from a study of Ad26.COV2.S vaccination and SARS-CoV-2 variants. Sample treatment: approximately 18 received Ad26.COV2.S at low or high dose, single or two shots; five or six received placebo; per-sample allocation not given. Day 63 following the first vaccine or placebo injection was when the samples were taken. Losses at the gene ends were 7 bases for V and 2 bases for J; bases not matched to a gene: 8. The germline V gene has CDR1 PRHDT and CDR2 FYEKMQ (reference sequence). This CDR3 spans 16 amino acids. Sequencing used immunoSEQ multiplex PCR; TCRdb keeps in-frame clones, though not all of them. The sample records about 680,000 clones, roughly 90% being singletons.

The sample consisted of peripheral blood, taken in a trial of Ad26.COV2.S vaccine versus placebo. This chain connects TRBV13 to TRBJ2-2; 9 bases are a match to TRBD1. This TCR came from a person aged 18-65 years who received the Ad26.COV2.S COVID-19 vaccine or a placebo. The CDR3 loop is CASTSSTGGNTGELFF. The CDR3 coding sequence is TGTGCCAGCACCTCCAGCACAGGGGGCAACACCGGGGAGCTGTTTTTT.